The source of this T cell receptor (beta chain) is a study of metastatic and nonmetastatic thyroid tumors. There are many counts of this clone. Each patient came to thyroid surgery without any prior treatment (of any kind). The length of the CDR3 is 14 residues. Trimming pared 5 bases from V and 0 bases from J, leaving 8 bases between. In germline, CDR1 is MNHEY, CDR2 SVGEGT. MiXCR was used by TCRdb to re-call the PCR reads. The sample shows tens of thousands of clones, 9.5% to 15% of them seen only once. The material sequenced was blood. This receptor was obtained from a female donor with papillary thyroid cancer or a benign thyroid nodule (not recorded which). Some clones in this sample may be carry-over from other donors' samples. The J gene is TRBJ2-4, the V gene TRBV6-2 or TRBV6-3, with D possibly matching TRBD2 (5 bases). The CDR3 loop reads CASSIARAKNIQYF. The CDR3 nucleotides are TGTGCCAGCAGTATAGCGAGAGCCAAAAACATTCAGTACTTC.